These T cell receptor beta chains were read from a single sample in a study of cytomegalovirus exposure and HLA in healthy donors. This table comes from immunoSEQ multiplex PCR, and its TCRdb copy is limited to in-frame clones, with some not included. The table lists 50,000 to 65,000 clones, around 68% of them singletons. Sequencing was carried out using PBMCs. These receptors came from a man aged 50-60 years in good health and CMV-seropositive. Each CDR3 is given with its conserved first and last residue. Each record gives: clone size, V gene, CDR3 protein. Clone size is not always given. Where it is, it says once, few, many or a class for expanded clones.

-	TRBV5-1	CASSSRGGNYGYTF
few	TRBV7-6	CASSYPLLRRTQETQYF
-	TRBV7-9	CASSSSSLTGRTGELFF
-	TRBV2	CASRVTVEAFF
few	TRBV6-6	CASSPGTADTDTQYF
-	TRBV5-1	CASSTQDRGGNTIYF
-	TRBV23-1	CASSQSPGKNTGELFF
-	TRBV7-8	CASSLGQGADEKLFF
-	TRBV4-3	CASSQDSFTEAFF
once	TRBV30	CAWSTGQGNQPQHF
once	TRBV13	CASSKGTGWGPQGENYGYTF
-	TRBV5-4	CASRSGPNEKLFF
-	TRBV19	CASTPWGGGMNTEAFF
-	TRBV19	CASSATSGSGETQYF
-	TRBV28	CASSFMTANQKQYF
few	TRBV4-3	CASSQEGGRTGTYEQYF
few	TRBV7-9	CASSSEQGADEQYF
few	TRBV6-6	CASSQSGGASGTQYF
-	TRBV4-3	CASSQEGRGYGYTF
-	TRBV7-2	CASRTGGEEKLFF
-	TRBV18	CASSPTGPAKTQYF
-	TRBV11-2	CASSLNPTGQTNEKLFF
-	TRBV7-6	CASSLASGQGNSPLHF
-	TRBV18	CASSPAGQRYGYTF
-	TRBV30	CAWSRDSPNEQFF
few	TRBV6-6	CASSRTGITQYF
-	TRBV27	CASSLFGDTQYF
-	TRBV5-1	CASSLGGTGLDGYTF
-	TRBV7-2	CASSSQGAPSEKLFF
once	TRBV5-1	CASSLAGETQYF
-	TRBV5-1	CASSLPGQRVRGKSTEAFF
-	TRBV25-1	CASRGQGLNTEAFF
-	TRBV2	CASNLGQVSYEQYF
-	TRBV6-4	CASSAGGATDTQYF
once	TRBV4-3	CASSQVLFQGGELFF
-	TRBV27	CASSPGPLEGAQTVWADTQYF
-	TRBV5-4	CASSLEPQNEQFF
-	TRBV7-6	CASSSSRGTGVNTGELFF
-	TRBV6-1	CASSEPMDDRVKENEQYF
once	TRBV5-6	CASSKTVPSGANVLTF
-	TRBV9	CASSVEGASANTEAFF
-	TRBV19	CASSPPRQGPSYEQYF
-	TRBV29-1	CSVEEGRGYTF
-	TRBV11-2	CASSLDRGRSANSPLHF
once	TRBV5-1	CASSLSGTGSGYTF
-	TRBV27	CASSWTGGYGYTF
once	TRBV2	CASSEYRPGRLDYGYTF
-	TRBV5-4	CASSFGGGAGAGANVLTF
once	TRBV19	CASASPRFRGNEQFF
-	TRBV5-4	CASSLVSGLAGAGELFF
-	TRBV19	CASSFQGAPADTQYF